This T cell receptor (beta chain) was sequenced in a study of OX40 agonist ivuxolimab in advanced cancers. Germline V gene data show CDR1 as SGHRS and CDR2 as YFSETQ. V lost 4 bases and J 7 bases, leaving 20 bases between the germline ends. This CDR3 has 16 amino acids. Method: immunoSEQ multiplex PCR; TCRdb's copy keeps in-frame clones and lacks some. This table has tens of thousands of clones, about 85% appearing once. A note on this clone: Its specificity is not known.

Study conclusions and caveats: Clonal expansion was seen in CD4+ and CD8+ blood T cells by week 6 at 0.1 to 3.0 mg/kg.

The receptor was isolated from an adult with an advanced solid tumor such as melanoma, head and neck, liver or kidney cancer. The genes are TRBV5-1 and TRBJ1-4, with D tentatively TRBD1 (6 bases). Sequences were derived from CD4+ or CD8+ T cells sorted from blood, sampled in a trial of the OX40 agonist ivuxolimab. The chain's CDR3 is CASSQSSGVRSEKLFF. In DNA, the CDR3 is TGCGCCAGCAGCCAGTCGTCAGGGGTCCGAAGTGAAAAACTGTTTTTT.